This T cell receptor (beta chain) was recovered during a study of synovial regulatory T cells in juvenile arthritis. Whole-study context: A few patients were therapy-naive; 5 to 7 received methotrexate alone.

This clone is deemed medium-sized (0.01 to 0.1%) by its frequency. Its cognate antigen is unknown. Points from the study as a whole: Blood Treg cells that were inflammation-associated showed lower TCR diversity than other blood Treg cells. CDR3 overlap with synovial Tregs was higher for iaTregs than other blood Tregs.

Sequencing used immunoSEQ multiplex PCR; TCRdb keeps in-frame clones, though not all of them. With roughly 1,000 clones in the sample, the ten largest clones hold less than 5.5%. This CDR3 has 12 residues. The coding DNA is unavailable. The germline gives CDR1 SQVTM, CDR2 ANQGSEA. The sequence derives from a donor aged 2-30 years with juvenile idiopathic arthritis. Material: Treg cells from blood. Subset reported: HLA-DR+ inflammation-associated blood Treg cells. The rearrangement links TRBV29-1 to TRBJ1-5. This CDR3 reads CSVDPRGQPQHF.